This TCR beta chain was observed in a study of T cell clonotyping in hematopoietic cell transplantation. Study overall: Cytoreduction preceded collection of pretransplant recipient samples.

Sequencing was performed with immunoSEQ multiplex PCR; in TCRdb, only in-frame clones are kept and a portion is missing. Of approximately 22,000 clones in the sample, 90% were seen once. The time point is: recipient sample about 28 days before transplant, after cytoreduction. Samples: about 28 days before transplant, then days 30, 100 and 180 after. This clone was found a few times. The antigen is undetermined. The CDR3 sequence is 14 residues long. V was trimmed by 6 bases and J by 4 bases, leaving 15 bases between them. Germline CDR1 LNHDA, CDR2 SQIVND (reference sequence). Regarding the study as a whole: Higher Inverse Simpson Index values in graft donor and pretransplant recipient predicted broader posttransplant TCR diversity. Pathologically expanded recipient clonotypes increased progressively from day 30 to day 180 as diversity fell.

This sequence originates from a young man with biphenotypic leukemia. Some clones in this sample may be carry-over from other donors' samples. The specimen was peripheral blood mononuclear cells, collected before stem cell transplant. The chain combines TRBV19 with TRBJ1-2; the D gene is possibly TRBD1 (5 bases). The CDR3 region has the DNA TGTGCCAGTAGCTATTCCGGGACGGCCTATGGCTACACCTTC. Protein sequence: CASSYSGTAYGYTF.